This T cell receptor beta chain derives from a study of T cells in Graves' hyperthyroidism and ophthalmopathy. Study in general: Initial diagnosis, before any treatment, was when peripheral blood was collected. Study conclusions and caveats: Ophthalmopathy prediction by the model preceded onset by a median about 6.8 months. Blood samples included most of the expanded thyroid clonotypes exceeding 0.001.

In its sample, this clonotype was seen many times. Its cognate antigen is unknown. Trimming stripped 0 bases from V and 0 bases from J, with 12 bases between. Germline values: CDR1 SGHRS, CDR2 YFSETQ. The CDR3 is 16 amino acids. TCR beta CDR3 region amplification was performed from RNA transcripts. First-round RT-PCR of the TCR CDR3 relied on the HTBI primer set. Each CDR3 protein gets one entry after TCRdb re-called the multiplex PCR reads with MiXCR. This table holds 400,000 to 500,000 distinct CDR3 sequences, over 12% found once. Each ophthalmopathy patient scored at least 3 on the Clinical Activity Score and at least 4 on NOSPECS grade, with duration under 3 months.

Sequencing was carried out using blood. The receptor was isolated from a man between 18 and 35 years old with Graves' ophthalmopathy. The J gene is TRBJ1-2, the V gene TRBV5-1, with D uncertain. Here the CDR3 DNA reads TGCGCCAGCAGCTTGGATGGGTCAGCAGCTAACTATGGCTACACCTTC. Its translation is CASSLDGSAANYGYTF. The full variable domain, its missing parts supplied by reference TRBV5-1 and TRBJ1-2, is KAGVTQTPRYLIKTRGQQVTLSCSPISGHRSVSWYQQTPGQGLQFLFEYFSETQRNKGNFPGRFSGRQFSNSRSEMNVSTLELGDSALYLCASSLDGSAANYGYTFGSGTRLTVV.